The clone carrying this TCR beta chain was observed a few times. The antigen is unknown. The SP2 primer and nested alpha and beta constant region primers amplified ligated cDNA in four rounds. Each CDR3 protein is one row after TCRdb ran MiXCR on the 5' RACE reads. The sample holds 60,000 or so distinct CDR3 sequences, approximately 6.6% seen once. These data come from a study of naive and memory T cell subsets. Study results and caveats: Potentially, T cell activation and differentiation skew this RNA-based measurement.

CDR1 is LNHDA and CDR2 is SQIVND in the germline V gene (reference sequence). Trimming took 5 bases from V and 2 from J; bases not matched to a gene: 9. This CDR3 is 16 amino acids long. An oligonucleotide containing a UMI was ligated to the 3' end of TCR cDNA. Unsorted total RNA, about 1 to 1000 ng, was DNase treated before reverse transcription. This TCR was sampled from a male donor in good health. J is TRBJ2-5 and V is TRBV19, with TRBD2 identical over 9 bases. CDR3 sequence: CASSSRSGGLQETQYF. In nucleotides, the CDR3 is TGTGCCAGTAGTTCCCGTAGCGGGGGCCTACAAGAGACCCAGTACTTC. Variable domain in full (rest from reference TRBV19 and TRBJ2-5): DGGITQSPKYLFRKEGQNVTLSCEQNLNHDAMYWYRQDPGQGLRLIYYSQIVNDFQKGDIAEGYSVSREKKESFPLTVTSAQKNPTAFYLCASSSRSGGLQETQYFGPGTRLLVL.